These 3 T cell receptor beta chains came from one sample sequenced in a study of shared clonotypes between healthy human individuals. The table came from immunoSEQ multiplex PCR; TCRdb's copy has only in-frame clones and leaves some out. Of approximately 500,000 clones detected, about four fifths appear once; the ten largest clones hold 10% to 15%. The sequenced sample consisted of PBMCs. These receptors were obtained from a woman aged 40 to 50 in good health. Some clones in this sample may be carry-over from other donors' samples.

V gene TRBV4-2 combines with J gene TRBJ2-5, with TRBD2 matching 8 bases. The J call is uncertain, as TRBJ2-7 better fits the DNA end. This CDR3 spans 16 amino acids. CDR1 is LGHNA and CDR2 is YNFKEQ in the germline V gene. Here the CDR3 reads CASSQGTSSVPYEQYF. The CDR3 DNA is TGTGCCAGCAGCCAAGGGACTAGCTCGGTCCCCTACGAGCAGTACTTC.

This chain links TRBV28 with TRBJ2-5, with D possibly being TRBD1 (6 bases). CDR3 size: 12 residues. V was shortened by 6 bases and J by 4 bases, with 9 bases between the two germline ends. Germline V CDR1 and CDR2: MDHEN, SYDVKM. Here the CDR3 reads CASRGHRETQYF. For the CDR3, the DNA is TGTGCCAGCAGGGGACACAGAGAGACCCAGTACTTC.

This chain connects TRBV18 to TRBJ1-1, with 8 nucleotides matching TRBD1. This CDR3 has 17 amino acids. Germline trimming cut 2 bases from V and 1 base from J; bases unmatched to any gene: 9. CDR1 is KGHSH and CDR2 is LQKENI in the germline V gene. CDR3 amino acids: CASSPFPDRVTNTEAFF. The DNA of the CDR3 is TGTGCCAGCTCACCATTTCCGGACAGGGTGACGAACACTGAAGCTTTCTTT.